A selection of T cell receptor beta chains follows, all from one sample in a study of technical replicates of blood from four donors. TCRdb's table, derived via immunoSEQ multiplex PCR, lists solely in-frame clones and lacks some. The repertoire includes about 86,000 clones, nearly 96% of them detected once, and around 0.4% sits in the top ten. The specimen sequenced was T cells isolated from PBMCs. These receptors were collected from a human donor in good health. Each CDR3 is given with its conserved first and last residue. A D gene is named only where the DNA matches it firmly. Clone size is given for some rows only: seen once, a few or many times, or a class if the clone is expanded.

abundance,len,j_gene,d_gene,v_gene,CDR3nt,CDR3aa
-,14,TRBJ1-1,TRBD1,TRBV19,TGTGCCAGTAGTCGGGACAGGGAAATCCCTGAAGCTTTCTTT,CASSRDREIPEAFF
-,15,TRBJ1-1,-,TRBV5-5,TGTGCCAGCAGCTTTTTTAGCGAGGGGACTTCGGAAGCTTTCTTT,CASSFFSEGTSEAFF
once,16,TRBJ2-3,TRBD2,TRBV7-9,TGTGCCAGCAGCCCTGGGACTAGCGTAAGCACAGATACGCAGTATTTT,CASSPGTSVSTDTQYF
-,12,TRBJ2-1,TRBD2,TRBV10-2,TGCGCCAGCCTATTTGGGAGGGATGAGCAGTTCTTC,CASLFGRDEQFF
-,14,TRBJ1-3,TRBD1,TRBV30,TGTGCCTGGAGTGCCGGACAGGCCGGAAACACCATATATTTT,CAWSAGQAGNTIYF
-,14,TRBJ2-3,-,TRBV5-1,TGCGCCAGCAGCCCGGTCGCAGGGACAGATACGCAGTATTTT,CASSPVAGTDTQYF
-,14,TRBJ1-1,-,TRBV5-5,TGTGCCAGCAGCTTGGTGGCAGGAGGCACTGAAGCTTTCTTT,CASSLVAGGTEAFF
-,17,TRBJ2-2,TRBD2,TRBV27,TGTGCCAGCAGTTCCCTCCTACTAGCGGGTAACACCGGGGAGCTGTTTTTT,CASSSLLLAGNTGELFF
-,13,TRBJ1-1,-,TRBV28,TGTGCCAGCAGTTTATCAGGACAACTTAAAGATTTCTTT,CASSLSGQLKDFF
-,16,TRBJ2-2,TRBD2,TRBV19,TGTGCCAGTAGTATAGGTGACGGGAGGGCCATAGGGGAGCTGTTTTTT,CASSIGDGRAIGELFF
-,16,TRBJ2-3,TRBD2,TRBV4-2,TGTGCCAGCAGCCTCTCGACTAGCGGGAGCGAAGATACGCAGTATTTT,CASSLSTSGSEDTQYF
once,12,TRBJ1-4,TRBD1,TRBV11-3,TGTGCCAGCAGCCGGGGACAGTCCTCAATGTTTTTT,CASSRGQSSMFF
-,14,TRBJ2-7,TRBD2,TRBV7-2,TGTGCCAGCAGCTTCGGACTAGCGGACTACGAGCAGTACTTC,CASSFGLADYEQYF
-,13,TRBJ2-3,TRBD2,TRBV5-1,TGCGCCAGCAGGCGGGGGACGACAGATACGCAGTATTTT,CASRRGTTDTQYF
once,13,TRBJ1-2,TRBD1,TRBV19,TGTGCCAGTGCGACAGGGCCGTTCTATGGCTACACCTTC,CASATGPFYGYTF
-,13,TRBJ1-1,-,TRBV4-1,TGCGCCAGCAGCCAAGAAGAAGGGGTTGAAGCTTTCTTT,CASSQEEGVEAFF
-,12,TRBJ2-7,-,TRBV27,TGTGCCAGCCACTCAAACTCCTACGAGCAGTACTTC,CASHSNSYEQYF
-,14,TRBJ1-5,-,TRBV9,TGTGCCAGCAGCGTAGGGGACGTCGGGGGGCCCCAGCATTTT,CASSVGDVGGPQHF
-,15,TRBJ2-1,-,TRBV15,TGTGCCACCAGCTCACCCTGGCGGGTTGACAATGAGCAGTTCTTC,CATSSPWRVDNEQFF
-,13,TRBJ2-7,-,TRBV11-3,TGTGCCAGCAGCTTAGACTACTCCTACGAGCAGTACTTC,CASSLDYSYEQYF